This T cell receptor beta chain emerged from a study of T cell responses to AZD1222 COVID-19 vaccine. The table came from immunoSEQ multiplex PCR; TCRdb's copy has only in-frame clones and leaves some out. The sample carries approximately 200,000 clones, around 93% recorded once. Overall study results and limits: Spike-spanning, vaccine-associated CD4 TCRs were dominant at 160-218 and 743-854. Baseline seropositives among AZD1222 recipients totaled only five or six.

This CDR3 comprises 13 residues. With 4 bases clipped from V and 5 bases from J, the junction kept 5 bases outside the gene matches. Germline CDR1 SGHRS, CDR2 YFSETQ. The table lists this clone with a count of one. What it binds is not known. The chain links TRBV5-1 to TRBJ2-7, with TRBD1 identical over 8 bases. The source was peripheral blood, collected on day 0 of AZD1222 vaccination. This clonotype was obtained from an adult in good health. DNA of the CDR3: TGCGCCAGCAGCGTCGGACAGGGCAACGAGCAGTACTTC. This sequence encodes CASSVGQGNEQYF.